This TCR beta chain is drawn from a study of blood T cells in healthy people across ages. Whole-study results and caveats: With age, beta diversity per million T cells declined roughly linearly, significantly by about 40.

Remarks on this clonotype: The target antigen is unknown.

Alongside a J-beta primer mix, a sample-barcoded 5' primer served in a second PCR lasting about 6 to 12 cycles. TCRdb itself ran the 5' RACE reads through MiXCR, one entry per CDR3 protein. This sample has roughly 930,000 distinct CDR3 sequences, with approximately 49% found just once. The sample taken for sequencing was blood. This receptor was obtained from a man aged 25 to 40 in good health.

The CDR3 here is CANGGDTSNYGYTF. The CDR3 nucleotides read TGTGCCAACGGGGGGGACACTTCTAACTATGGCTACACCTTC. This chain links TRBV7-2 with TRBJ1-2; weak D call: TRBD1 (6 bases). With 10 bases removed from V and 0 bases from J, the gap between germline ends came to 15 bases. Germline CDR1 SGHTA, CDR2 FQGNSA. The CDR3 contains 14 residues.